The text below deals with one T cell receptor beta chain. This clonotype showed up many times. This receptor's antigen is unknown. Base-call qualities are not available, and no considerably larger clone is one nucleotide away. The data stem from a study of early T cells in non-severe SARS-CoV-2 infection (TCRdb year 2021). Concerning the study at large: Because TCR sequencing relied on bulk RNA taken from unsorted whole blood, pairing of alpha and beta chains was not possible. Study-wide findings and limitations: VDJdb matching was skewed toward anti-spike CD8 responses and likely underestimated virus-specific expansions, missing private and CD4 specificities.

The library was made by 5' RACE. Sequencing relied on a NextSeq 500. In the TCR library protocol, unique molecular identifiers were attached to individual cDNA molecules to correct for PCR bias and sequencing error. Sequencing covered both TCR alpha and beta chains, and within each sample the abundances of alpha and beta sequences were tightly co-correlated. For the original study's pipeline: Decombinator V4 was used to annotate the V gene, J gene and CDR3 of the TCR sequences. Expanded TCRs were defined as changing significantly between any two time points under a Poisson model with p below 0.0001. TCR abundances were normalised to the total number of TCRs sequenced in each sample and reported as counts per million. MAIT TCRs were defined by TRAV1-2 paired with TRAJ12, TRAJ20 or TRAJ33, and iNKT TCRs by TRAV10 paired with TRAJ18. VDJdb, accessed 1 November 2021, was searched for CMV, EBV and SARS-CoV-2 annotated TCRs, excluding TCRs annotated for multiple antigens. TCRdb's own reprocessing of the public reads used fastp at Q25 and MiXCR and kept productive beta chains. For every CDR3 protein sequence, its rows merge into one entry that carries the most common genes and DNA. TCRdb's processing, not the study's, gives the V and J calls here. Within this sample are roughly 70,000 distinct CDR3 sequences, with 20% of them counted one time only. 16% of the sample belongs to the ten largest clones.

The study was a case-control design nested within a healthcare worker cohort in London, UK, with weekly nasopharyngeal swab PCR tests and blood sampling. Healthcare workers were recruited during the week of the UK lockdown, between 23 and 31 March 2020, and followed weekly for up to roughly 16 weeks. The CDR1 and CDR2 encoded by the germline V gene are ENHRY and SYGVKD. The CDR3 numbers 15 residues from cysteine through phenylalanine. Kept here is only the CDR3 DNA, which spans 45 bases and is read in frame from base 1. V drops 2 bases and J drops 0 bases, leaving 7 bases in between. This receptor was taken from an adult who was a healthcare worker with PCR-confirmed SARS-CoV-2 infection or an uninfected control (not recorded which). The source was whole blood, collected at baseline. This chain is built from TRBV10-3 and TRBJ2-2; TRBD1 might be the D gene, on 5 matching bases. The CDR3 sequence is CAISEGAANTGELFF. The DNA sequence reads TGTGCCATCAGTGAGGGGGCAGCGAACACCGGGGAGCTGTTTTTT.